The entry below describes one TCR beta chain. Per the study methods: The assay estimated nucleated cells by amplifying reference gene primers. Using immunoSEQ multiplex PCR, the repertoire was profiled, and TCRdb retains in-frame clones only, with some absent. The V and J calls and the clone size are those of that table, but D and trimming were determined from the DNA. The sample holds roughly 240,000 clones, roughly 85% seen once. These data come from a study of blood T cell repertoires in COVID-19. About the research overall: Researchers got acute and convalescent COVID-19 samples from the United States, Italy and Spain.

Trimming took 3 bases from V and 7 from J; bases not matched to a gene: 5. The germline V gene encodes CDR1 LGHDT and CDR2 YNNKEL (reference sequence). The CDR3 is 15 amino acids. The receptor was isolated from a man aged 50 to 59 with COVID-19, enrolled during active disease. This chain uses TRBV3-1 (or the pseudogene TRBV3-2) with TRBJ1-6, with TRBD1 matching 8 bases. The specimen sequenced was peripheral blood. The CDR3 DNA follows: TGTGCCAGCAGCCAGACAGGGGTATCGAATTCACCCCTCCACTTT. Translation gives CASSQTGVSNSPLHF.